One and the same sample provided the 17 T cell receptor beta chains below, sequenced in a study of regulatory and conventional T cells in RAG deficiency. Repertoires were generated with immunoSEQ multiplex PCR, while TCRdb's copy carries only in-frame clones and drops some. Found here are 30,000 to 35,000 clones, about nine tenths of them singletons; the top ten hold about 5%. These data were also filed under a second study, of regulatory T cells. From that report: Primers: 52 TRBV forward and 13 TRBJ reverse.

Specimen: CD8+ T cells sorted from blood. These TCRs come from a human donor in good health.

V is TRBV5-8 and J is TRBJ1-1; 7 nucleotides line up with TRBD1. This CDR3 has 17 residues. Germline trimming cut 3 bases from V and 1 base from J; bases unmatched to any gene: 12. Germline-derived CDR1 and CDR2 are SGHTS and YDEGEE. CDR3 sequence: CASSSPGQGGENTEAFF. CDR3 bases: TGTGCCAGCAGCTCACCGGGGCAGGGGGGGGAGAACACTGAAGCTTTCTTT.

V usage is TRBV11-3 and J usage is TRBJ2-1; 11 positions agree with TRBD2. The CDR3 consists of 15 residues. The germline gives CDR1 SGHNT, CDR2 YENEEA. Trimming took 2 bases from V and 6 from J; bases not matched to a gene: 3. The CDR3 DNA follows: TGTGCCAGCAGCTTAAGTAGCGGGGGGGTCAATGAGCAGTTCTTC. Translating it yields CASSLSSGGVNEQFF.

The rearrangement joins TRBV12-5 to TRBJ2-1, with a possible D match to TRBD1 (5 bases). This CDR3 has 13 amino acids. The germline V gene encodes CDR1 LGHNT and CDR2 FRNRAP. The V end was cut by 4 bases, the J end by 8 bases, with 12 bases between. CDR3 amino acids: CASGWGQGDEQFF. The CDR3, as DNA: TGTGCTAGTGGTTGGGGCCAGGGCGATGAGCAGTTCTTC.

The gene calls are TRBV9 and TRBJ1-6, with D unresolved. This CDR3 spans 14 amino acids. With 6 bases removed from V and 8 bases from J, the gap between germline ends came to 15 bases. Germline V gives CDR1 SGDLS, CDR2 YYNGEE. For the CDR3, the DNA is TGTGCCAGCACCCCAGGATTGGATGATTCACCCCTCCACTTT. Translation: CASTPGLDDSPLHF.

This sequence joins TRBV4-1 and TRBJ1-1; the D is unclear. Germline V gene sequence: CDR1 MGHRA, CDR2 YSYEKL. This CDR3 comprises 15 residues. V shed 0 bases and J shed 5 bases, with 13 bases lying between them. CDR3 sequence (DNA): TGCGCCAGCAGCCAAGAGTCCATAGTAGGAACTGAAGCTTTCTTT. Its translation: CASSQESIVGTEAFF.

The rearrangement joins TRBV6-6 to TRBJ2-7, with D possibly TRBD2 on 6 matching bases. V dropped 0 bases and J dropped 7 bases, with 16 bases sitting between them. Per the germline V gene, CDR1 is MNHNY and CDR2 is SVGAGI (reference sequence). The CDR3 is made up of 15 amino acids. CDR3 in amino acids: CASSYSAGRGGEQYF. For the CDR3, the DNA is TGTGCCAGCAGTTACTCGGCCGGCCGAGGAGGGGAGCAGTACTTC.

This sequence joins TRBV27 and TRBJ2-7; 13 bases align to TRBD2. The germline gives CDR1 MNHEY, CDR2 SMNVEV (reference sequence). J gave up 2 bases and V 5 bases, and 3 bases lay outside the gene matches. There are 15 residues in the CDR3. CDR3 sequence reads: CASSQGLAGPYEQYF. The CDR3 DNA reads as TGTGCCAGCAGTCAGGGACTAGCGGGACCCTACGAGCAGTACTTC.

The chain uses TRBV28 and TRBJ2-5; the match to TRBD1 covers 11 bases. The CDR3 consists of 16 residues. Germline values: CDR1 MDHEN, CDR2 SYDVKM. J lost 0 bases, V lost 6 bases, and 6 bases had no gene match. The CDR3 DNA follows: TGTGCCAGCAGCTCCCGGGACAGGGGGTACCAAGAGACCCAGTACTTC. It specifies CASSSRDRGYQETQYF.

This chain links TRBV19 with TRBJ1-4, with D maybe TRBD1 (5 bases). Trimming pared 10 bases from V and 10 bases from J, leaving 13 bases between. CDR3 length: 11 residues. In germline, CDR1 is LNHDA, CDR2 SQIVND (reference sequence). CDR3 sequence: CATHGGVKLFF. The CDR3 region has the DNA TGTGCCACCCACGGGGGTGTAAAACTGTTTTTT.

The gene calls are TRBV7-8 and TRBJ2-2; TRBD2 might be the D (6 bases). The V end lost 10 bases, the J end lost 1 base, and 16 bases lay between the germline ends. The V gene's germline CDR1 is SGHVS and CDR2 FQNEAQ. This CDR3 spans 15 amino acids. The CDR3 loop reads CATTEEGVNTGELFF. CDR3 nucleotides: TGTGCCACAACGGAGGAGGGCGTGAACACCGGGGAGCTGTTTTTT.

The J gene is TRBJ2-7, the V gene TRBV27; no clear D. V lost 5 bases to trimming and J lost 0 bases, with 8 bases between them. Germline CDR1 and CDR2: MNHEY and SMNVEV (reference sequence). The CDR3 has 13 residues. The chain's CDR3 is CASSLTASYEQYF. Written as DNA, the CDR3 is TGTGCCAGCAGTCTCACAGCCTCCTACGAGCAGTACTTC.

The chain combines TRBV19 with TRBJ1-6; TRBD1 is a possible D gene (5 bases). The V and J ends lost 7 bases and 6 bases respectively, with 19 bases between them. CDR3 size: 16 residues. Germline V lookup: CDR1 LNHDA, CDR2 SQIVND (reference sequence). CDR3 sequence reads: CASTQGDGSINSPLHF. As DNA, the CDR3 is TGTGCCAGTACCCAAGGGGACGGTTCGATTAATTCACCCCTCCACTTT.

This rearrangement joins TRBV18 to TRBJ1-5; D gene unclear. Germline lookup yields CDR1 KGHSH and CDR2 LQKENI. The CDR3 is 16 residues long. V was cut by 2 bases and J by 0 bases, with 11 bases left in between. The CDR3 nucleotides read TGTGCCAGCTCACCAGACACGAGAAATAGCAATCAGCCCCAGCATTTT. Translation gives CASSPDTRNSNQPQHF. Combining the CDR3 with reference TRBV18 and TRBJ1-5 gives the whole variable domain NAGVMQNPRHLVRRRGQEARLRCSPMKGHSHVYWYRQLPEEGLKFMVYLQKENIIDESGMPKERFSAEFPKEGPSILRIQQVVRGDSAAYFCASSPDTRNSNQPQHFGDGTRLSIL.

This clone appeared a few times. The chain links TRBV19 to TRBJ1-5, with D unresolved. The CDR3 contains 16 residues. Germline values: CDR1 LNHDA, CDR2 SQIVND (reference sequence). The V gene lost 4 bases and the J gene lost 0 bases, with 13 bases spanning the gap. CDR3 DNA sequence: TGTGCCAGTAGTACCGACGGGTTCTATAGCAATCAGCCCCAGCATTTT. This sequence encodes CASSTDGFYSNQPQHF.

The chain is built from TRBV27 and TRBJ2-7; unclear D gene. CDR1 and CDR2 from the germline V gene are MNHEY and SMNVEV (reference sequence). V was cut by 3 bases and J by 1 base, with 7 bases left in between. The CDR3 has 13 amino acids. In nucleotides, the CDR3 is TGTGCCAGCAGTTTGACATTTTCCTACGAGCAGTACTTC. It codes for CASSLTFSYEQYF.

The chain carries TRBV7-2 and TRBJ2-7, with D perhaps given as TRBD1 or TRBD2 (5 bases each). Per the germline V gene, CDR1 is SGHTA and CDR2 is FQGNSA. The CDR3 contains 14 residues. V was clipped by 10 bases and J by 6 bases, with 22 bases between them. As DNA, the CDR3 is TGTGCCACCCAGCGAGTTGGGGGACCGCCCGAGCAGTACTTC. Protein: CATQRVGGPPEQYF.

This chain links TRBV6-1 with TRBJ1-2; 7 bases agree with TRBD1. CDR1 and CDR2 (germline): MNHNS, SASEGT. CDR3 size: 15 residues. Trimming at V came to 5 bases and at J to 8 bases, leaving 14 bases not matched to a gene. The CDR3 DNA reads TGTGCCAGCAGTACGGCGGGACAGACCCTCTCGGGCTACACCTTC. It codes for CASSTAGQTLSGYTF.